This section outlines one T cell receptor beta chain sequence together with its context. Antigen specificity is unknown. TCRdb's table, derived via immunoSEQ multiplex PCR, lists solely in-frame clones and lacks some. The data contain 42,000 or so clones, around four fifths of them singletons. The source of the sample is a study of lymphopenia after photon versus proton radiotherapy. The study's findings and limits: Better survival with proton therapy was suggested as possible, not demonstrated. After the lymphocyte nadir, photon-treated repertoires showed oligoclonal expansion, especially of CD8+ Temra cells.

The CDR3 is 16 amino acids. Unmatched junction bases numbered 4, after V lost 0 bases and J lost 2 bases. CDR1 and CDR2 from the germline V gene are SGHRS and YFSETQ. The input for sequencing was peripheral blood, taken from a patient treated with proton-based radiotherapy. The chain uses TRBV5-1 and TRBJ1-1; 10 bases map to TRBD1. The receptor was derived from a woman aged 70-85 years with pancreatic cancer. The CDR3 spells CASSLVGQGVNTEAFF. DNA for the CDR3: TGCGCCAGCAGCTTGGTCGGACAGGGGGTTAACACTGAAGCTTTCTTT.